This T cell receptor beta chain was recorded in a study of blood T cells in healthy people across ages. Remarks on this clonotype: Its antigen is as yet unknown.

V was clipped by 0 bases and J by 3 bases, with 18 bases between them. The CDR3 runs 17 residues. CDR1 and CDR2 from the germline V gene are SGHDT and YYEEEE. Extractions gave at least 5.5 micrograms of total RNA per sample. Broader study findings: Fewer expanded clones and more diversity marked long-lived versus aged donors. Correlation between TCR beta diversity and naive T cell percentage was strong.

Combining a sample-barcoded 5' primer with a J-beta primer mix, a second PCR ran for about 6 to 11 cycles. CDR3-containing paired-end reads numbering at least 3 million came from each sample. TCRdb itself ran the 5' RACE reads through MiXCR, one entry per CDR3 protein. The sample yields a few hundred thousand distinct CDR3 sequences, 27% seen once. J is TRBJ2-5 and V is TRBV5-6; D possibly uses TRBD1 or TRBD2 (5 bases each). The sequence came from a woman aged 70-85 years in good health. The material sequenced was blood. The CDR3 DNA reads TGTGCCAGCAGCTTGGCCGAGTGGGGGTATGGGAAAGAGACCCAGTACTTC. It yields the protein CASSLAEWGYGKETQYF.